What follows are 22 T cell receptor beta chains derived from one specimen sequenced in a study of chemoradiotherapy in HPV16-positive cancers. This table comes from immunoSEQ multiplex PCR, and its TCRdb copy is limited to in-frame clones, with some not included. The sample consists of roughly 15,000 clones, more than 75% of them appearing once. Sampling was done from a patient who underwent chemoradiotherapy. These receptors were collected from a human donor with HPV-associated anogenital cancer.

The rearrangement uses TRBV4-1 and TRBJ2-3; 12 bases are shared with TRBD2. Germline CDR1 reads MGHRA; CDR2 reads YSYEKL. Trimming took 6 bases from V and 2 from J; bases not matched to a gene: 9. This CDR3 comprises 17 residues. CDR3 region: CASRLAGGSGFTDTQYF. The CDR3 nucleotides are TGCGCCAGCAGACTAGCGGGGGGATCGGGGTTCACAGATACGCAGTATTTT.

V usage is TRBV5-1 and J usage is TRBJ2-1; TRBD1 agrees at 8 bases. With V trimmed by 4 bases and J by 0 bases, 6 bases remained unmatched. Germline CDR1 is SGHRS and CDR2 is YFSETQ. The CDR3 consists of 16 residues. CDR3 DNA: TGCGCCAGCAGCCTAAGACAGGGGAGCTCCTACAATGAGCAGTTCTTC. It encodes CASSLRQGSSYNEQFF.

The table lists this clone with a few counts. The rearrangement joins TRBV5-1 to TRBJ1-2; 7 nucleotides align to TRBD1. This CDR3 region has 16 residues. The V and J ends lost 4 bases and 8 bases, in that order; junction bases with no gene match: 17. Germline lookup yields CDR1 SGHRS and CDR2 YFSETQ. CDR3 sequence reads: CASSRDTGAQRGGYTF. CDR3 nucleotides: TGCGCCAGCAGCAGGGATACAGGGGCGCAGAGGGGCGGCTACACCTTC.

This clone appeared a single time. The V gene is TRBV14, the J gene TRBJ2-2; the D is unclear. There are 13 residues in the CDR3. Trimming removed 0 bases from V and 3 bases from J, with 2 bases in between. CDR1 and CDR2 (germline): SGHDN, FVKESK. The CDR3 is CASSQDYTGELFF. The CDR3 DNA reads TGTGCCAGCAGCCAAGATTACACCGGGGAGCTGTTTTTT.

The gene calls are TRBV4-3 and TRBJ2-7; D call uncertain. Per the germline V gene, CDR1 is LGHNA and CDR2 is YSLEER. Trimming pared 0 bases from V and 4 bases from J, leaving 13 bases between. CDR3 length: 15 amino acids. The CDR3 loop reads CASSQDWPEPYEQYF. The DNA for the CDR3 is TGCGCCAGCAGCCAAGATTGGCCCGAGCCTTACGAGCAGTACTTC.

V and J are TRBV11-2 and TRBJ1-5; the D gene is possibly TRBD1 (5 bases). V was trimmed by 1 base and J by 7 bases, leaving 8 bases between them. Per the germline V gene, CDR1 is SGHAT and CDR2 is FQNNGV. The CDR3 has 13 amino acids. The CDR3 sequence is CASSLVRDQPQHF. The CDR3 DNA sequence: TGTGCCAGCAGCTTAGTAAGGGACCAGCCCCAGCATTTT.

This chain uses TRBV2 with TRBJ2-1; unclear D gene. Germline V gives CDR1 SNHLY, CDR2 FYNNEI. This CDR3 spans 11 amino acids. Between the trimmed V and J ends, which lost 7 bases and 10 bases, there was a span of 11 bases. CDR3 nucleotides: TGTGCCAGCATTCTGGGCCCCGAGCAGTTCTTC. This sequence encodes CASILGPEQFF.

The rearrangement uses TRBV9 and TRBJ1-2; D unclear. This CDR3 spans 13 amino acids. V was clipped by 1 base and J by 3 bases, with 7 bases between them. Germline assignment: CDR1 SGDLS and CDR2 YYNGEE. The CDR3 here is CASSVRLYYGYTF. CDR3 coding DNA: TGTGCCAGCAGCGTAAGGTTATACTATGGCTACACCTTC.

This rearrangement joins TRBV19 to TRBJ1-2; 12 bases align to TRBD1. The V gene's germline CDR1 is LNHDA and CDR2 SQIVND (reference sequence). CDR3 size: 18 residues. The junction had 15 bases not matched to a gene; V was cut back by 6 bases and J by 4 bases. The CDR3 nucleotides are TGTGCCAGTAGCGCCATTCCGGGACAGGGGGCCACCCCCTATGGCTACACCTTC. It translates to CASSAIPGQGATPYGYTF.

The chain recombines TRBV5-1 with TRBJ2-3; 8 bases match TRBD2. V trimming: 4 bases; J trimming: 6 bases; junction bases outside the gene matches: 10. Germline V gene data show CDR1 as SGHRS and CDR2 as YFSETQ. The CDR3 spans 15 residues. DNA of the CDR3: TGCGCCAGCAGCCGGGAGGGGATCCCTAGGGATACGCAGTATTTT. Translating it yields CASSREGIPRDTQYF.

The chain links TRBV7-3 to TRBJ2-7, with D possibly TRBD2 on 6 matching bases. CDR3 size: 14 residues. From germline, CDR1 is SGHTA and CDR2 FQGTGA. V was shortened by 0 bases and J by 4 bases, with 10 bases between the two germline ends. CDR3 in amino acids: CASSLTGGRYEQYF. In DNA form, the CDR3 reads TGTGCCAGCAGCTTAACTGGGGGGAGATACGAGCAGTACTTC.

This clone was observed once. The chain is built from TRBV6-1 and TRBJ2-7; D gene unclear. CDR1 is MNHNS and CDR2 is SASEGT in the germline V gene. The V end was cut by 4 bases, the J end by 0 bases, with 13 bases between. This CDR3 region has 15 residues. The CDR3 DNA reads as TGTGCCAGCAGTGTGGCAGTGCAAAGCTCCTACGAGCAGTACTTC. Translated, it gives CASSVAVQSSYEQYF.

The chain combines TRBV6-5 with TRBJ1-5; unclear D gene. The CDR3 covers 13 residues. Germline-derived CDR1 and CDR2 are MNHEY and SVGAGI. V was cut by 2 bases and J by 7 bases, with 9 bases left in between. CDR3 in amino acids: CASSYGPGQPQHF. In nucleotides, the CDR3 is TGTGCCAGCAGTTACGGACCGGGACAGCCCCAGCATTTT.

V gene TRBV7-8 combines with J gene TRBJ1-6, with TRBD1 matching 7 bases. Germline CDR1 SGHVS, CDR2 FQNEAQ. The CDR3 sequence is 17 residues long. The trim removed 1 base at V and 9 bases at J, leaving 12 bases unmatched. Written as DNA, the CDR3 is TGTGCCAGCAGCTTAGTTTGGCCCAGGGGGTCAAGTTCACCCCTCCACTTT. It yields the protein CASSLVWPRGSSSPLHF.

V is TRBV27 and J is TRBJ1-1; D uncertain. V shed 7 bases and J shed 9 bases, with 15 bases lying between them. The germline CDR1 and CDR2 sequences are MNHEY and SMNVEV (reference sequence). CDR3 length equals 12 residues. The CDR3 region has the DNA TGTGCCAGCAACCCGACTCGGGGTAAAGCTTTCTTT. Residues: CASNPTRGKAFF.

The chain carries TRBV21-1 and TRBJ1-2; no DNA check was done on the table's D call, TRBD1. TRBV21-1 is annotated as a pseudogene. CDR3 length: 15 amino acids. The CDR3 DNA follows: TGTGCCAGCAGCCCCCGGGGAGGGACAGGGTCCGGCTACACCTTC. Protein product: CASSPRGGTGSGYTF.

V is TRBV30 and J is TRBJ1-2; D is perhaps TRBD1 (6 bases). The CDR3 is made up of 12 amino acids. Trimming took off 4 bases at V and 6 bases at J, with 12 bases between the two ends. Per germline, CDR1 GTSNPN and CDR2 SVGIG (reference sequence). The CDR3 here is CAWNRVVDGYTF. In nucleotides, the CDR3 is TGTGCCTGGAACAGGGTTGTCGATGGCTACACCTTC.

The V and J genes are TRBV27 and TRBJ2-1, with TRBD1 matching 9 bases. V shed 5 bases and J 5 bases; nucleotides not matched to a gene: 4. This CDR3 region has 14 residues. Germline V gene sequence: CDR1 MNHEY, CDR2 SMNVEV (reference sequence). The chain's CDR3 is CASSRDRANNEQFF. The DNA for the CDR3 is TGTGCCAGCAGTCGGGACAGGGCCAACAATGAGCAGTTCTTC.

With respect to this clone: The junction differs from germline at one of its ends, possibly a read error. The chain has TRBV14 and TRBJ2-7; 8 positions match TRBD1. The CDR3 consists of 13 residues. CDR1 is SGHDN and CDR2 is FVKESK in the germline V gene. The CDR3 is CASSQEWTGPQEF. The CDR3 DNA follows: TGTGCCAGCAGCCAAGAGTGGACAGGGCCCCAGGAATTC.

This chain joins TRBV4-2 and TRBJ2-1, with 11 bases aligning to TRBD2. The CDR3 runs 18 residues. CDR1 is LGHNA, CDR2 YNFKEQ, per germline. Trimming took 1 base from V and 8 from J; bases not matched to a gene: 13. The CDR3 here is CASSQAVAGGPGIYEQFF. DNA for the CDR3: TGTGCCAGCAGCCAAGCGGTAGCGGGGGGGCCGGGAATTTATGAGCAGTTCTTC.

The chain recombines TRBV19 with TRBJ2-2, with TRBD2 matching over 10 bases. V was clipped by 3 bases and J by 0 bases; unmatched bases: 1. Germline CDR1 and CDR2: LNHDA and SQIVND (reference sequence). This CDR3 comprises 16 residues. CDR3 sequence reads: CASSILAGANTGELFF. The CDR3 DNA is TGTGCCAGTAGTATCCTAGCGGGGGCGAACACCGGGGAGCTGTTTTTT.

This rearrangement joins TRBV5-4 to TRBJ2-7, with D possibly being TRBD1 or TRBD2 (5 bases each). The CDR3 loop spans 14 amino acids. V lost 6 bases and J lost 1, with 14 bases in between. Germline V gene sequence: CDR1 SGHNT, CDR2 YYREEE (reference sequence). The CDR3 spells CASNGDGSSYEQYF. CDR3 bases: TGTGCCAGCAACGGGGACGGTTCTTCCTACGAGCAGTACTTC. Full variable domain (remainder filled in from reference TRBV5-4 and TRBJ2-7): ETGVTQSPTHLIKTRGQQVTLRCSSQSGHNTVSWYQQALGQGPQFIFQYYREEENGRGNFPPRFSGLQFPNYSSELNVNALELDDSALYLCASNGDGSSYEQYFGPGTRLTVT.